This is a list of T cell receptor beta chains from one sample in a study of blood T cell repertoires in COVID-19. Repertoires were generated with immunoSEQ multiplex PCR, while TCRdb's copy carries only in-frame clones and drops some. This sample has 91,000 or so clones, with 82% found just once. The sequencing sample was made of peripheral blood. The receptors derive from a man aged 45-60 years with active or convalescent COVID-19. Each CDR3 is given with its conserved first and last residue. D genes are given only for firm matches. A row's size may be missing; if present it is once, few, many or a size class.

J,D,size,V,DNA,CDR3
TRBJ1-2,NA,NA,TRBV12-3/TRBV12-4,TGTGCCAGCAGCGTCGACTTGCTCTATGGCTACACCTTC,CASSVDLLYGYTF
TRBJ2-3,TRBD1,NA,TRBV4-3,TGCGCCAGCAGCCAGGCCGCAGGAGGACAGGGGTACACAGATACGCAGTATTTT,CASSQAAGGQGYTDTQYF
TRBJ2-5,NA,NA,TRBV6-5,TGTGCCAGCACTCGGGTCCCGAGGGGGCAAGAGACCCAGTACTTC,CASTRVPRGQETQYF
TRBJ2-1,NA,NA,TRBV10-3,TGTGCCATCAGTCGGGACACCTCCTACAATGAGCAGTTCTTC,CAISRDTSYNEQFF
TRBJ2-1,TRBD1,NA,TRBV11-2,TGTGCCAGCAGCTTATCTCAGGGGGCGCCCTACAATGAGCAGTTCTTC,CASSLSQGAPYNEQFF
TRBJ1-1,NA,once,TRBV20-1,TGCAGTGCTAGTAGCTTTGGGGGCGCGGTGAACACTGAAGCTTTCTTT,CSASSFGGAVNTEAFF
TRBJ1-1,TRBD1,NA,TRBV5-1,TGCGCCAGCAGCGTGGGACAGGTGAACACTGAAGCTTTCTTT,CASSVGQVNTEAFF
TRBJ1-5,NA,NA,TRBV4-1,TGCGCCAGCAGCCAAGGGGGGACTAACGAGCCAAGCAATCAGCCCCAGCATTTT,CASSQGGTNEPSNQPQHF
TRBJ1-1,TRBD1,NA,TRBV10-1,TGCGCCAGCACCTCTGTGGACTTAGCACAGGGGAAGCAGGTGAACACTGAAGCTTTCTTT,CASTSVDLAQGKQVNTEAFF
TRBJ2-5,TRBD1,NA,TRBV2,TGTGCCAGCACGGGACAGACCCAGGCCCAGTACTTC,CASTGQTQAQYF
TRBJ1-5,TRBD1,NA,TRBV3-1/TRBV3-2,TGTGCCAGCAGCCAGACAGGGGGTTGGAATCAGCCCCAGCATTTT,CASSQTGGWNQPQHF
TRBJ1-1,NA,NA,TRBV5-1,TGCGCCAGCAGCTTGGAGACAGGACTGAACACTGAAGCTTTCTTT,CASSLETGLNTEAFF
TRBJ2-1,NA,NA,TRBV4-1,TGCGCCAGCAGCCAGGAGGGGGGGTCTAGCTCCTACAATGAGCAGTTCTTC,CASSQEGGSSSYNEQFF
TRBJ1-1,TRBD1,NA,TRBV28,TGTGCCAGCAGCCTGGACAGGGGCGGAGGGAACACTGAAGCTTTCTTT,CASSLDRGGGNTEAFF
TRBJ2-6,TRBD1,NA,TRBV7-6,TGTGCCAGCAGCTTAGAGCCCCAAGACAGGGGAACTGGGGCCAACGTCCTGACTTTC,CASSLEPQDRGTGANVLTF
TRBJ2-2,NA,NA,TRBV28,TGTGCCAGCAGTTTAGGGACAATGAACACCGGGGAGCTGTTTTTT,CASSLGTMNTGELFF
TRBJ1-1,NA,NA,TRBV3-1/TRBV3-2,TGTGCCAGCAGCCAAGAGGAGTACTTGAACACTGAAGCTTTCTTT,CASSQEEYLNTEAFF
TRBJ2-3,NA,NA,TRBV7-2,TGTGCCAGCAGCTTAGGAGCTTGGGTCGGGGTGGGAGATACGCAGTATTTT,CASSLGAWVGVGDTQYF
TRBJ2-1,TRBD2,NA,TRBV3-1/TRBV3-2,TGTGCCAGCAGCGCCCCGCTAGGCGGGGGGACCAATGAGCAGTTCTTC,CASSAPLGGGTNEQFF
TRBJ2-2,TRBD1,NA,TRBV6-4,TGTGCCAGCAGTGAGGGACAGGGGAACACCGGGGAGCTGTTTTTT,CASSEGQGNTGELFF
TRBJ1-5,TRBD1,NA,TRBV24-1,TGTGCCACCAGTGATTCCTACAGGGGGCAGGATCAGCCCCAGCATTTT,CATSDSYRGQDQPQHF
TRBJ2-3,NA,NA,TRBV5-6,TGTGCCAGCAGCTTCAGTGAAGATACGCAGTATTTT,CASSFSEDTQYF
TRBJ1-1,NA,NA,TRBV12-3/TRBV12-4,TGTGCCAGCAGTTTGGGAGGGGCCACTGAAGCTTTCTTT,CASSLGGATEAFF
TRBJ1-4,TRBD1,few,TRBV19,TGTGCCAGTAGTAGACGGGACAGTTTCAATGAAAAACTGTTTTTT,CASSRRDSFNEKLFF
TRBJ2-6,NA,NA,TRBV5-1,TGCGCCAGCAGCTTGGCCACGGGCTCTGGGGCCAACGTCCTGACTTTC,CASSLATGSGANVLTF
TRBJ2-3,NA,NA,TRBV5-1,TGCGCCAGCAGCTTCAGCGAGAGAAGAGATACGCAGTATTTT,CASSFSERRDTQYF
TRBJ1-2,TRBD1,NA,TRBV2,TGTGCCAGTATAGCAGGGGGCAACTATGGCTACACCTTC,CASIAGGNYGYTF
TRBJ1-4,TRBD1,NA,TRBV19,TGTGCCAGTAGTTTACAGGGGATTGATGAAAAACTGTTTTTT,CASSLQGIDEKLFF
TRBJ1-4,NA,NA,TRBV3-1/TRBV3-2,TGTGCCAGCAGCCAGCGGGACGATAGGGAAAAACTGTTTTTT,CASSQRDDREKLFF
TRBJ2-3,NA,NA,TRBV9,TGTGCCAGCAGCCCTCACCGGACAGACACAGATACGCAGTATTTT,CASSPHRTDTDTQYF
TRBJ2-1,TRBD1,NA,TRBV9,TGTGCCAGCAGCGTATTGACAGGGGGCTACAATGAGCAGTTCTTC,CASSVLTGGYNEQFF
TRBJ1-1,NA,NA,TRBV30,TGTGCCTGGGATTCAGGGCCCACTGAAGCTTTCTTT,CAWDSGPTEAFF
TRBJ2-2,TRBD2,NA,TRBV6-5,TGTGCCACCCCGGGAGGGGAGAACACCGGGGAGCTGTTTTTT,CATPGGENTGELFF
TRBJ2-3,NA,NA,TRBV28,TGTGCCAGCAGACGATATAAGGGGGGGAACACAGATACGCAGTATTTT,CASRRYKGGNTDTQYF
TRBJ2-3,NA,NA,TRBV19,TGTGCCAGTAGTCGAGGAGTGAATACGCAGTATTTT,CASSRGVNTQYF
TRBJ1-2,NA,once,TRBV7-2,TGTGCCAGCAGCTTAGGAGGTACTAACTATGGCTACACCTTC,CASSLGGTNYGYTF
TRBJ2-1,NA,NA,TRBV7-9,TGTGCCAGCAGCTTAGGGGCAGGGTCCGGGCAGTTCTTC,CASSLGAGSGQFF
TRBJ1-2,NA,NA,TRBV27,TGTGCCAGCAGTCAAGACAGGAACTATGGCTACACCTTC,CASSQDRNYGYTF
TRBJ1-4,NA,NA,TRBV4-1,TGCGCCAGCAGCCGCAAACCAGGCGCAACTAATGAAAAACTGTTTTTT,CASSRKPGATNEKLFF
TRBJ2-1,NA,NA,TRBV29-1,TGCAGCGTGGGGACATACAATGAGCAGTTCTTC,CSVGTYNEQFF
TRBJ2-5,NA,NA,TRBV7-2,TGTGCCAGCGGGCTGACAGCGGGTAAAGAGACCCAGTACTTC,CASGLTAGKETQYF
TRBJ1-5,NA,NA,TRBV15,TGTGCCACCAGCAGGGGCGGGCAGATCAATCAGCCCCAGCATTTT,CATSRGGQINQPQHF
TRBJ1-3,NA,NA,TRBV5-1,TGCGCCAGCAGGGACAGCTTCTCTGGAAACACCATATATTTT,CASRDSFSGNTIYF
TRBJ2-2,TRBD1,many,TRBV6-5,TGTGCCAGCAGTTACGGACAGGGGGGAACCGGGGAGCTGTTTTTT,CASSYGQGGTGELFF